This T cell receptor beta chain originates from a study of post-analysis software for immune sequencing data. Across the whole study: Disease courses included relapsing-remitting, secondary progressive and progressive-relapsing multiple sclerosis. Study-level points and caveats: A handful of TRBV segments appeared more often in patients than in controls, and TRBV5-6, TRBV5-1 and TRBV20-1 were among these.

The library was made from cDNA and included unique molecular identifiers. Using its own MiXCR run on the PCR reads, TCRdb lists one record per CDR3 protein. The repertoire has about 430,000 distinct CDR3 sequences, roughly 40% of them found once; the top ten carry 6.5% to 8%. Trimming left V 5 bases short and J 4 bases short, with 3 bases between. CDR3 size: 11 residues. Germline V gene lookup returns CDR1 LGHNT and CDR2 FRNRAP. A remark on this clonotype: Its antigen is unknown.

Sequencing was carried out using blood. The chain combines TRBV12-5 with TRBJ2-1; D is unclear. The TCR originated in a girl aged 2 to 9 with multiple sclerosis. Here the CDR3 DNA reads TGTGCTAGTGGTCCGTACAATGAGCAGTTCTTC. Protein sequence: CASGPYNEQFF.